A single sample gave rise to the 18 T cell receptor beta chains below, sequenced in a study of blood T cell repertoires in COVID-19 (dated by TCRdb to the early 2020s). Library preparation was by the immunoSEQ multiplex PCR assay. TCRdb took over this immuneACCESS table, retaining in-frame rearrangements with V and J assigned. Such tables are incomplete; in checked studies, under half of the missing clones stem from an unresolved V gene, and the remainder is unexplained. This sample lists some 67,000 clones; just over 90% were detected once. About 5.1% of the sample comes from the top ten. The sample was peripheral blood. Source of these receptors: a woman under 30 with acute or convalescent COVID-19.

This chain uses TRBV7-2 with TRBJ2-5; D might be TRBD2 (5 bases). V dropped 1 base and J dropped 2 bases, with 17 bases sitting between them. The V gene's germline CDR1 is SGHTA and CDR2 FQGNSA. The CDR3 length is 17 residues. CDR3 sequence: CASSLGAVGRGQETQYF. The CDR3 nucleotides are TGTGCCAGCAGCTTAGGGGCTGTGGGCCGGGGACAAGAGACCCAGTACTTC. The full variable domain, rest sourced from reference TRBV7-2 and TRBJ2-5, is GAGVSQSPSNKVTEKGKDVELRCDPISGHTALYWYRQSLGQGLEFLIYFQGNSAPDKSGLPSDRFSAERTGGSVSTLTIQRTQQEDSAVYLCASSLGAVGRGQETQYFGPGTRLLVL.

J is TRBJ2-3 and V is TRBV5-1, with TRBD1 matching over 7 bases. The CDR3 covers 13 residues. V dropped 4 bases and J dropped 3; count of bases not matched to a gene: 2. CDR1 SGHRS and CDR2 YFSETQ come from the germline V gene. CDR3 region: CASSTQGTDTQYF. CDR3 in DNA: TGCGCCAGCAGCACACAGGGGACAGATACGCAGTATTTT.

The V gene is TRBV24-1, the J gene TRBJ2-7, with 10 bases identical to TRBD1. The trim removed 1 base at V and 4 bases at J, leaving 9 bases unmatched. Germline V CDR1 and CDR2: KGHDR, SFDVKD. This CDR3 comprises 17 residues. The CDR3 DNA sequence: TGTGCCACCAGTGATTTCTCGAAAGGACAGGGGGGGTACGAGCAGTACTTC. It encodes CATSDFSKGQGGYEQYF.

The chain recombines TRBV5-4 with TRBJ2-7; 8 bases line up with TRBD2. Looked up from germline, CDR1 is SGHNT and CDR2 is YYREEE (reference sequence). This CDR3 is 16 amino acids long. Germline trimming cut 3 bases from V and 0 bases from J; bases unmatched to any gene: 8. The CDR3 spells CASSYTGLVSSYEQYF. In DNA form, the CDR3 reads TGTGCCAGCAGCTATACGGGACTAGTGAGCTCCTACGAGCAGTACTTC.

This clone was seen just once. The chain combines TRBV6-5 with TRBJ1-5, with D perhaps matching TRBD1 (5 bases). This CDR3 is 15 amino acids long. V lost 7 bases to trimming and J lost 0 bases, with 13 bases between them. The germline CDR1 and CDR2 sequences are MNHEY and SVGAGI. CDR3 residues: CASIHQGYSNQPQHF. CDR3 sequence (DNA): TGTGCCAGCATCCACCAGGGTTATAGCAATCAGCCCCAGCATTTT.

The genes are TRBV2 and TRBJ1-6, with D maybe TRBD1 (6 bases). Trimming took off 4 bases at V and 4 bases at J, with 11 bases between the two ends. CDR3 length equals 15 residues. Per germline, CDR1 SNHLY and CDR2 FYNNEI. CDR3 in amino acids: CASSGTDEYNSPLHF. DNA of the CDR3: TGTGCCAGCAGTGGGACAGACGAATATAATTCACCCCTCCACTTT.

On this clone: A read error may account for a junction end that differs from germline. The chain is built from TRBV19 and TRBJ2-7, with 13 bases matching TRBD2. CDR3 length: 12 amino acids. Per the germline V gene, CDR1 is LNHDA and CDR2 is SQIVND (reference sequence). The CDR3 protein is CASSIGLAGVDF. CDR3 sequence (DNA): TGTGCCAGTAGTATTGGACTAGCGGGAGTGGACTTC.

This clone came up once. DNA of the CDR3: TGCGCCAGCAGCTTGGGACCTAGCGGCACAGATACGCAGTATTTT. Residues: CASSLGPSGTDTQYF. The chain joins TRBV5-1 to TRBJ2-3; D possibly corresponds to TRBD2 (6 bases). This CDR3 is 15 amino acids long. Germline V lookup: CDR1 SGHRS, CDR2 YFSETQ. Trimming removed 0 bases from V and 1 base from J, with 9 bases in between. Together with reference TRBV5-1 and TRBJ2-3, the CDR3 gives the full variable domain: KAGVTQTPRYLIKTRGQQVTLSCSPISGHRSVSWYQQTPGQGLQFLFEYFSETQRNKGNFPGRFSGRQFSNSRSEMNVSTLELGDSALYLCASSLGPSGTDTQYFGPGTRLTVL.

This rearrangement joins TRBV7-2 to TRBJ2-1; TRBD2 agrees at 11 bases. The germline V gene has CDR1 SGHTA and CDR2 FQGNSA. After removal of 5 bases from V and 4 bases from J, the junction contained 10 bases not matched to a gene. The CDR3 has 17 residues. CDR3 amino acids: CASSPPGLAGGYNEQFF. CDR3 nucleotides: TGTGCCAGCAGCCCTCCCGGGCTAGCGGGAGGTTACAATGAGCAGTTCTTC.

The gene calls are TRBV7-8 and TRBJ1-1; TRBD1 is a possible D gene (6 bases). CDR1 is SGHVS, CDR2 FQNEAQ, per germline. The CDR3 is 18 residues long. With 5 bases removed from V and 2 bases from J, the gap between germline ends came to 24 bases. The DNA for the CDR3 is TGTGCCAGCAGCCCGAGGGGGGGATCAACAGGGAACAACACTGAAGCTTTCTTT. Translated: CASSPRGGSTGNNTEAFF.

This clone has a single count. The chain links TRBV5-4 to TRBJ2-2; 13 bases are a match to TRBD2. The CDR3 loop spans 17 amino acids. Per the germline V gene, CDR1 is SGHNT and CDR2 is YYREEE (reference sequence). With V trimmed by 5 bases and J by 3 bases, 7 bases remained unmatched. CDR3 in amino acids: CASRSRTSGGHTGELFF. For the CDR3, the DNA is TGTGCCAGCAGAAGTAGGACTAGCGGGGGACACACCGGGGAGCTGTTTTTT.

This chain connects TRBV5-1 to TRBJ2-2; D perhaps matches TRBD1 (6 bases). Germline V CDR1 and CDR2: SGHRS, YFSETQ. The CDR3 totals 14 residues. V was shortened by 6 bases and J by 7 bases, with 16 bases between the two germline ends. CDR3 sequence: CASNRDGWSGELFF. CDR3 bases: TGCGCCAGCAACAGGGACGGATGGAGCGGGGAGCTGTTTTTT.

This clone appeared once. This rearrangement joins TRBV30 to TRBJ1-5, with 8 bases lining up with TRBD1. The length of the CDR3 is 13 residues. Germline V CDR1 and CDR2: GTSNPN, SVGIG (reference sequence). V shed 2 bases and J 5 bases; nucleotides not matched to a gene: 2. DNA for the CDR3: TGTGCCTGGAGTTTGGACAGGGATCAGCCCCAGCATTTT. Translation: CAWSLDRDQPQHF. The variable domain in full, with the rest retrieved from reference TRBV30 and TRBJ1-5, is SQTIHQWPATLVQPVGSPLSLECTVEGTSNPNLYWYRQAAGRGLQLLFYSVGIGQISSEVPQNLSASRPQDRQFILSSKKLLLSDSGFYLCAWSLDRDQPQHFGDGTRLSIL.

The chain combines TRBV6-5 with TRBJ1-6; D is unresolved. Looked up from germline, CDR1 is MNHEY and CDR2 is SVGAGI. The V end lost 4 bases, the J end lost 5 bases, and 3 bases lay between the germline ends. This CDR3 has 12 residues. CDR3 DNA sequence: TGTGCCAGCAGTTTAGATAATTCACCCCTCCACTTT. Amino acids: CASSLDNSPLHF.

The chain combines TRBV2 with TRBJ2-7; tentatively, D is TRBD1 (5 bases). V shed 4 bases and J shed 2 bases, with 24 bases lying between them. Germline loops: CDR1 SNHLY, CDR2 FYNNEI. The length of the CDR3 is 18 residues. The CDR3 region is CASSGDPLRTSFPYEQYF. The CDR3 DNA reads TGTGCCAGCAGTGGGGATCCCCTCAGGACAAGTTTTCCCTACGAGCAGTACTTC.

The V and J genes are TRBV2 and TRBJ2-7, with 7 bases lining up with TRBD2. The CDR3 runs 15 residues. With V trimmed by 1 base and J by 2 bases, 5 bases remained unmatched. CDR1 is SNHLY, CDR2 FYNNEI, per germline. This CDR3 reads CASSEGSGPPYEQYF. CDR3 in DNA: TGTGCCAGCAGTGAAGGTAGCGGGCCGCCCTACGAGCAGTACTTC.

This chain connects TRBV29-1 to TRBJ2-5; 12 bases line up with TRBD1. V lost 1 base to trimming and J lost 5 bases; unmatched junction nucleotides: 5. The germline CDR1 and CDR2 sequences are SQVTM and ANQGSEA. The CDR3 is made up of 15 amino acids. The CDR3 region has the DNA TGCAGCGTTGAAGGGGGACAGGGGGCCTGGGAGACCCAGTACTTC. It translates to CSVEGGQGAWETQYF. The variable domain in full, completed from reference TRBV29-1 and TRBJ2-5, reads SAVISQKPSRDICQRGTSLTIQCQVDSQVTMMFWYRQQPGQSLTLIATANQGSEATYESGFVIDKFPISRPNLTFSTLTVSNMSPEDSSIYLCSVEGGQGAWETQYFGPGTRLLVL.

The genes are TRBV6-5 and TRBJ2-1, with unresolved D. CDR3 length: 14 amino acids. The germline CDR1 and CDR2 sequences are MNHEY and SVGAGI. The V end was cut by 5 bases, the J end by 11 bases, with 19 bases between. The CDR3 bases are TGTGCCAGCAGTACACCGATGAGGAGCGCAAAGCAGTTCTTC. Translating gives CASSTPMRSAKQFF.